One sample yielded the 2 T cell receptor beta chains listed below, sequenced in a study of glioma-infiltrating T cells. The iRepertoire nested amplicon-rescue multiplex PCR amplified TCR alpha and beta CDR3s from RNA. TCRdb re-called the multiplex PCR reads with MiXCR, one entry per CDR3 protein. The data hold under 200,000 distinct CDR3 sequences, with around 42% observed a single time. Material: glioma tissue, nonneoplastic brain tissue, or PBMCs (not recorded which). The receptors originated from a human donor with low-grade glioma or glioblastoma, undergoing nonglioma brain surgery, or in good health (not recorded which).

The table lists this clonotype with a count of one. A much more abundant neighbour one base away suggests this may be a read error. V gene TRBV4-1 combines with J gene TRBJ2-1; D may be TRBD2 (6 bases). Germline CDR1 MGHRA, CDR2 YSYEKL. The germline V and J ends were trimmed by 5 bases and 14 bases, with 22 bases remaining between them. There are 14 residues in the CDR3. CDR3: CASSLDWRASSKFF. The DNA of the CDR3 is TGCGCCAGCAGCTTGGACTGGAGGGCCTCTTCGAAGTTCTTC.

A word on this clonotype: One base away lies a much larger clone, so this may be a sequencing read error. The V gene is TRBV28, the J gene TRBJ2-1; no firm D call. This CDR3 contains 15 residues. The V gene's germline CDR1 is MDHEN and CDR2 SYDVKM. Trimming took 7 bases from V and 2 from J, leaving 15 bases between them. DNA of the CDR3: TGTGCCAGCACCCCCGGGTGCGCGCCCTACAATGAGCAGTTCTTC. Its translation is CASTPGCAPYNEQFF.